The present T cell receptor (beta chain) was sequenced within a study of T-cell reconstitution after alpha-beta-depleted transplantation in children. TCRbeta library preparation incorporated unique molecular identifiers. TCRdb reprocessed the PCR reads via MiXCR and lists one record per CDR3 protein. Here the sample spans approximately 630,000 distinct CDR3 sequences, around 12% being singletons. In this sample, this clonotype turned up many times. V gave up 10 bases and J gave up 2 bases, with 11 bases separating them. This CDR3 has 13 residues. Germline CDR1 KGHDR, CDR2 SFDVKD. The TCR originated in a girl aged 2 to 10 with congenital amegakaryocytic thrombocytopenia, due to receive a stem cell transplant. Sequencing was performed on PBMCs, taken before TCRalphabeta/CD19-depleted stem cell transplant. The V and J genes are TRBV24-1 and TRBJ2-1; D not certain. CDR3 amino acids: CATTDGPYNEQFF. In DNA form, the CDR3 reads TGTGCCACTACCGATGGTCCCTACAATGAGCAGTTCTTC.